This passage covers 12 T cell receptor beta chains from one sample sequenced in a study of tumor and adjacent non-tumor tissue in lung cancer. No cell sorting was done before RNA was extracted from the tissue. Distant lung tissue was collected more than 3 cm away from the tumor edge. A modified ARM-PCR protocol with three rounds of nested PCR amplified TCRbeta. TCRdb processed the multiplex PCR reads anew with MiXCR; each CDR3 protein has one entry. This table has about 50,000 distinct CDR3 sequences, roughly 69% appearing once. The sample was distant non-tumor lung tissue. These receptors came from a woman aged 55-70 years with non-small cell lung cancer.

Regarding this clonotype: One junction end does not reproduce the germline sequence, and a read error may be involved. The chain carries TRBV30 and TRBJ2-2; D may be TRBD2 (5 bases). The germline V gene has CDR1 GTSNPN and CDR2 SVGIG (reference sequence). The CDR3 loop spans 15 amino acids. In nucleotides, the CDR3 is TGTGCCTGGAGAGAAAAACTAGAAGGCACCTGGGAGCTGTTTTTT. Translated: CAWREKLEGTWELFF.

This clonotype came up many times. This sequence joins TRBV28 and TRBJ1-2; TRBD1 aligns across 8 bases. This CDR3 has 16 amino acids. With V trimmed by 6 bases and J by 4 bases, 13 bases remained unmatched. The V gene's germline CDR1 is MDHEN and CDR2 SYDVKM. CDR3 region: CASSRAGGAVSYGYTF. Written as DNA, the CDR3 is TGTGCCAGCAGCCGTGCAGGGGGCGCAGTTTCCTATGGCTACACCTTC.

This clonotype was picked up a small number of times. A much larger clone differs from this one at a single base, so this may be a read error. The V gene is TRBV30, the J gene TRBJ1-1; D remains ambiguous. The CDR3 has 13 residues. V was pared by 0 bases and J by 7 bases, with 12 bases between. Germline V lookup: CDR1 GTSNPN, CDR2 SVGIG (reference sequence). Written as DNA, the CDR3 is TGTGCCTGGAGTGTATCGAGACAAGATGAAGCTTTCTTT. It is translated as CAWSVSRQDEAFF. Complete variable domain (other parts from reference TRBV30 and TRBJ1-1): SQTIHQWPATLVQPVGSPLSLECTVEGTSNPNLYWYRQAAGRGLQLLFYSVGIGQISSEVPQNLSASRPQDRQFILSSKKLLLSDSGFYLCAWSVSRQDEAFFGQGTRLTVV.

This clonotype came up a few times. The V gene is TRBV19, the J gene TRBJ2-4, with 9 bases identical to TRBD1. CDR3 length equals 14 residues. The V gene's germline CDR1 is LNHDA and CDR2 SQIVND (reference sequence). The trim removed 4 bases at V and 7 bases at J, leaving 5 bases unmatched. Here the CDR3 reads CASSNRGLGNIQYF. DNA of the CDR3: TGTGCCAGTAGTAACAGGGGGCTAGGGAACATTCAGTACTTC. Together with reference TRBV19 and TRBJ2-4, the CDR3 gives the full variable domain: DGGITQSPKYLFRKEGQNVTLSCEQNLNHDAMYWYRQDPGQGLRLIYYSQIVNDFQKGDIAEGYSVSREKKESFPLTVTSAQKNPTAFYLCASSNRGLGNIQYFGAGTRLSVL.

This clonotype was recorded at least ten times. The V gene is TRBV20-1, the J gene TRBJ2-6; D is tentatively TRBD1 or TRBD2 (5 bases each). There are 17 residues in the CDR3. Germline CDR1 reads DFQATT; CDR2 reads SNEGSKA (reference sequence). Deletions cut 4 bases from V and 0 bases from J, with 16 bases between. CDR3 DNA: TGCAGTGCTACCCGACTTTCAGGGAGCTCTGGGGCCAACGTCCTGACTTTC. The encoded protein is CSATRLSGSSGANVLTF.

Comments on this clonotype: A much bigger clone sits one base away, suggesting this may be a read error. The genes are TRBV20-1 and TRBJ2-1; possibly TRBD2 for D (5 bases). The germline CDR1 and CDR2 sequences are DFQATT and SNEGSKA (reference sequence). The ends were cut back, 5 bases at V and 0 bases at J, with 17 bases in the middle. This CDR3 comprises 16 residues. CDR3 in amino acids: CSAWLEGASSYNEQFF. CDR3 bases: TGCAGTGCTTGGCTAGAGGGAGCCTCCTCCTACAATGAGCAGTTCTTC.

This clonotype was picked up many times. Since a much larger clone is just one base distant, this may be a read error. The chain joins TRBV6-1 to TRBJ1-1, with D unresolved. CDR1 and CDR2 from the germline V gene are MNHNS and SASEGT. The CDR3 contains 11 residues. Here the CDR3 DNA reads TGTGCCAGCAGTGAATTTACTGAAGCTCTCTTT. Its protein is CASSEFTEALF.

Remarks on this clonotype: A much larger clone differs by one base, so this may be a read error. The V call is TRBV28, the J call TRBJ1-2, with D possibly being TRBD1 (6 bases). The CDR3 covers 12 residues. Germline V lookup: CDR1 MDHEN, CDR2 SYDVKM. DNA of the CDR3: TGTGCCAGCAACCAGGGGCCCCGAGGCTGCACCTTC. Amino acid sequence: CASNQGPRGCTF.

About this clonotype itself: A single base separates this from a much larger clone, so it may be a read error. The V gene is TRBV5-6, the J gene TRBJ2-7; TRBD1 agrees at 7 bases. Germline loops: CDR1 SGHDT, CDR2 YYEEEE. V lost 3 bases to trimming and J lost 9 bases; unmatched junction nucleotides: 18. The CDR3 runs to 16 residues. Here the CDR3 reads CASSWRRGGETLGQYF. CDR3 DNA: TGTGCCAGCAGCTGGCGGAGAGGGGGCGAGACTCTGGGGCAGTACTTC. Full variable domain (outside the CDR3, taken from reference TRBV5-6 and TRBJ2-7): DAGVTQSPTHLIKTRGQQVTLRCSPKSGHDTVSWYQQALGQGPQFIFQYYEEEERQRGNFPDRFSGHQFPNYSSELNVNALLLGDSALYLCASSWRRGGETLGQYFGPGTRLTVT.

The genes are TRBV4-3 and TRBJ2-5; 7 nucleotides agree with TRBD1. The CDR3 extends over 15 amino acids. V dropped 6 bases and J dropped 5; count of bases not matched to a gene: 12. Germline V gene lookup returns CDR1 LGHNA and CDR2 YSLEER. The CDR3: CASSLKKGAWETQYF. The CDR3 DNA reads as TGCGCCAGCAGTCTGAAGAAGGGGGCGTGGGAGACCCAGTACTTC.

This clonotype was observed at least ten times. V gene TRBV20-1 combines with J gene TRBJ2-1; D remains unclear. V lost 3 bases, J lost 9 bases, and 12 bases lay in between. CDR3 length: 12 amino acids. Looked up from germline, CDR1 is DFQATT and CDR2 is SNEGSKA (reference sequence). CDR3 coding DNA: TGCAGTGCTAGCCGTCAGGAAATTGAGCAGTTCTTC. The encoded protein is CSASRQEIEQFF.

With regard to this clonotype: No conserved phenylalanine or tryptophan ends this CDR3, so it is likely a read error. The genes are TRBV29-1 and TRBJ2-2, with no clear D. The CDR3 spans 13 residues. V was clipped by 3 bases and J by 5 bases, with 10 bases between them. Germline V CDR1 and CDR2: SQVTM, ANQGSEA. DNA of the CDR3: TGCAGCGTTGATGGGCTGAATACCGGGGAGCTGTTTATT. Protein product: CSVDGLNTGELFI.